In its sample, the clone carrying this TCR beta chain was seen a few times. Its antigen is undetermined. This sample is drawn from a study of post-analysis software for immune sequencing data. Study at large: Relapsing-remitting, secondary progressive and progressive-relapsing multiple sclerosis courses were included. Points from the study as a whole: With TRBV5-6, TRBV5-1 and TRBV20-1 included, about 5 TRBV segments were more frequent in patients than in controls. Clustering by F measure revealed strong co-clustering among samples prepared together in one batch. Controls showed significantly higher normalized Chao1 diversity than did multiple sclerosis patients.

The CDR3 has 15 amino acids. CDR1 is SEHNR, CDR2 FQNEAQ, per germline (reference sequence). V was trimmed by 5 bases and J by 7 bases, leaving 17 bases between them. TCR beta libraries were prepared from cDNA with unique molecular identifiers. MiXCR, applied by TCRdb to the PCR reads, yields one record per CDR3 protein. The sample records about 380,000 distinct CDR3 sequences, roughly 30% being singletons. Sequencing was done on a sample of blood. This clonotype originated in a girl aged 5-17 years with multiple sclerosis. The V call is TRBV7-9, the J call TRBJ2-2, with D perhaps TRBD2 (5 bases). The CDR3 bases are TGTGCCAGCAGCCTCCCCCGGACGGCGGGCGGGGAGCTGTTTTTT. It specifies CASSLPRTAGGELFF. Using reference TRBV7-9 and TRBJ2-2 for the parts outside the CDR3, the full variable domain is DTGVSQNPRHKITKRGQNVTFRCDPISEHNRLYWYRQTLGQGPEFLTYFQNEAQLEKSRLLSDRFSAERPKGSFSTLEIQRTEQGDSAMYLCASSLPRTAGGELFFGEGSRLTVL.